This T cell receptor beta chain was identified during a study of cytomegalovirus exposure and HLA in healthy donors. Study as a whole: In an earlier analysis, 95 million to 140 million unique TCR beta sequences were found from some 180 million T cells. Study-level findings and limits: Compared with the approximately 700-donor mean, an Asian-associated ancestry cluster reportedly had fewer N-insertions, according to a later analysis.

The PCR ran on 60 Vbeta and 13 Jbeta primers. Produced via immunoSEQ multiplex PCR; TCRdb's table is partial and in-frame only. The sample has tens of thousands of clones; more than 60% are singletons. CDR3 length: 17 residues. CDR1 and CDR2 from the germline V gene are LNHNV and YYDKDF (reference sequence). V was cut by 0 bases and J by 6 bases, with 18 bases left in between. In regard to this clone: Its antigen remains unidentified.

The sequenced material came from PBMCs. The sequence derives from a man younger than 45 in good health and CMV-seronegative. V is TRBV15 and J is TRBJ1-5, with D tentatively TRBD1 (5 bases). The chain's CDR3 is CATSREAPGQRFQPQHF. CDR3 DNA sequence: TGTGCCACCAGCAGAGAGGCTCCAGGGCAGAGGTTTCAGCCCCAGCATTTT.